This T cell receptor beta chain was recorded in a study of memory CD4+ T cells and cytomegalovirus serostatus. Study-level information: Of the healthy Belgian adults, fewer than 10 were CMV seropositive and around 22 seronegative.

Germline loops: CDR1 MNHNY, CDR2 SVGAGI (reference sequence). The V end lost 5 bases, the J end lost 4 bases, and 18 bases lay between the germline ends. The CDR3 consists of 16 residues. Sequenced by immunoSEQ multiplex PCR; TCRdb stores in-frame clones only, minus some. The repertoire holds about 50,000 clones, with around 77% as singletons. The sort gate was single viable CD3+CD4+CD8-CD45RO+ cells for memory CD4+ T cells. The chain joins TRBV6-6 to TRBJ1-5; no definite D call. The TCR sequence derives from an adult in good health and CMV-seronegative. The sequenced material came from memory CD4+ T cells from blood. The CDR3 here is CASSPTGTHQNQPQHF. CDR3 coding DNA: TGTGCCAGCAGTCCGACTGGTACTCATCAAAATCAGCCCCAGCATTTT.